The 13 T cell receptor beta chains reported below all come from one sample, sequenced in a study of regulatory T cells in long-lasting Graves disease. Libraries of TCR beta came from iRepertoire HTBI primers plus Arm-PCR of CDR3 regions. TCRdb re-derived calls from the multiplex PCR reads in MiXCR, one entry per CDR3 protein. The table includes 500,000 or so distinct CDR3 sequences, about 15% detected once. Regarding time point: newly diagnosed GD, antithyroid drugs for less than 3 months. The authors made the TCR library using RNA they extracted from PBMCs. The same data also contributed to another study, on T cells in Graves' hyperthyroidism and ophthalmopathy.

The sample in question was peripheral blood mononuclear cells (PBMCs), obtained at new diagnosis, from a patient treated with antithyroid drugs. The source is a woman aged 35 to 60 with Graves disease.

This clonotype has a count of ten or more. This rearrangement joins TRBV7-2 to TRBJ2-7; 9 bases line up with TRBD1. J lost 2 bases, V lost 5 bases, and 4 bases had no gene match. The V gene's germline CDR1 is SGHTA and CDR2 FQGNSA. This CDR3 is built from 14 residues. The chain's CDR3 is CASSRGDRAYEQYF. The CDR3 nucleotides are TGTGCCAGCAGCCGTGGGGACAGGGCCTACGAGCAGTACTTC. The full variable domain, its missing parts supplied by reference TRBV7-2 and TRBJ2-7, is GAGVSQSPSNKVTEKGKDVELRCDPISGHTALYWYRQSLGQGLEFLIYFQGNSAPDKSGLPSDRFSAERTGGSVSTLTIQRTQQEDSAVYLCASSRGDRAYEQYFGPGTRLTVT.

A few counts support this clonotype. The gene calls are TRBV7-2 and TRBJ1-5; TRBD1 matches 7 bases. From germline, CDR1 is SGHTA and CDR2 FQGNSA. This CDR3 contains 16 residues. J lost 2 bases, V lost 0 bases, and 4 bases had no gene match. CDR3 residues: CASSLADRVGNQPQHF. In DNA, the CDR3 is TGTGCCAGCAGCTTAGCTGACAGGGTGGGCAATCAGCCCCAGCATTTT.

This clonotype came up once. A junction boundary mismatches the germline segment, possibly from a read error. The chain is built from TRBV24-1 and TRBJ2-1; TRBD1 matches 12 bases. The germline V gene encodes CDR1 KGHDR and CDR2 SFDVKD. The CDR3 runs to 16 residues. CDR3 sequence: CAASDPGTGGHNEQFF. CDR3 DNA sequence: TGTGCCGCCAGTGACCCCGGGACAGGGGGCCACAATGAGCAGTTCTTC.

This clonotype was detected only a few times. The rearrangement uses TRBV3-1 and TRBJ2-5, with 7 positions matching TRBD2. Germline values: CDR1 LGHDT, CDR2 YNNKEL (reference sequence). The CDR3 loop spans 16 amino acids. V was pared by 4 bases and J by 5 bases, with 13 bases of the junction left unmatched. CDR3 region: CASSLRGAGKEETQYF. CDR3 nucleotide sequence: TGTGCCAGCAGCCTCCGGGGAGCGGGGAAGGAGGAGACCCAGTACTTC.

This clonotype has a count of ten or more. The chain combines TRBV6-1 with TRBJ2-3, with D possibly being TRBD1 (5 bases). The V gene lost 5 bases and the J gene lost 1 base, with 16 bases spanning the gap. Germline loops: CDR1 MNHNS, CDR2 SASEGT. This CDR3 spans 16 amino acids. DNA for the CDR3: TGTGCCAGCAGTCCAGGTGGGGCAGGGCGCACAGATACGCAGTATTTT. This codes for CASSPGGAGRTDTQYF.

This clonotype was recorded at least ten times. The V call is TRBV7-9, the J call TRBJ2-7, with TRBD2 matching 12 bases. Germline V gives CDR1 SEHNR, CDR2 FQNEAQ (reference sequence). This CDR3 has 15 amino acids. V lost 5 bases and J lost 4; bases outside the gene matches: 6. The CDR3 sequence is CASSPRTSGAYEQYF. The CDR3 nucleotides read TGTGCCAGCAGCCCCCGGACTAGCGGGGCGTACGAGCAGTACTTC.

V and J are TRBV7-2 and TRBJ2-7, with no clear D. Germline assignment: CDR1 SGHTA and CDR2 FQGNSA. The CDR3 length is 12 residues. The V end lost 4 bases, the J end lost 7 bases, and 11 bases lay between the germline ends. The CDR3, as DNA: TGTGCCAGCAGCTCTACTCCTAAGGAGCAGTACTTC. It is translated as CASSSTPKEQYF.

The chain uses TRBV9 and TRBJ2-5; 7 bases align to TRBD2. The CDR3 is 15 residues long. V lost 3 bases to trimming and J lost 3 bases; unmatched junction nucleotides: 8. Per the germline V gene, CDR1 is SGDLS and CDR2 is YYNGEE. The DNA for the CDR3 is TGTGCCAGCAGCGGGGTCGGGAGGCCCGAAGAGACCCAGTACTTC. This codes for CASSGVGRPEETQYF.

The table lists this clonotype with a few counts. The genes are TRBV25-1 and TRBJ1-2; D remains ambiguous. Germline V lookup: CDR1 MGHDK, CDR2 SYGVNS. The CDR3 has 14 residues. The V end lost 2 bases, the J end lost 4 bases, and 11 bases lay between the germline ends. CDR3 region: CASSEHGVSYGYTF. CDR3 nucleotide sequence: TGTGCCAGCAGTGAACATGGGGTTAGCTATGGCTACACCTTC.

This clonotype was recorded at least ten times. V gene TRBV11-2 combines with J gene TRBJ2-5; TRBD1 is a possible D gene (6 bases). This CDR3 contains 17 residues. Trimming removed 4 bases from V and 2 bases from J, with 20 bases in between. The V gene's germline CDR1 is SGHAT and CDR2 FQNNGV. The CDR3 DNA sequence: TGTGCCAGCAGCTCCTCCTCCATACTTGACAGGCAAGAGACCCAGTACTTC. This codes for CASSSSSILDRQETQYF.

The V and J genes are TRBV27 and TRBJ2-3, with 12 bases matching TRBD2. Germline V gene sequence: CDR1 MNHEY, CDR2 SMNVEV (reference sequence). The CDR3 has 15 residues. Trimming cost V 4 bases and J 4 bases; bases outside gene matches: 3. The CDR3 spells CASSSRLAGADTQYF. The CDR3 coding sequence is TGTGCCAGCAGTTCCCGACTAGCGGGAGCAGATACGCAGTATTTT.

This clonotype was recorded many times. No conserved phenylalanine or tryptophan ends this CDR3, so it is likely a read error. It is unclear where the CDR3 begins or ends on the DNA, so no DNA is shown, and the CDR3 is as TCRdb lists it. The V and J genes are TRBV20-1 and TRBJ2-5; TRBD2 is the table's D call, not checked against the DNA. The CDR3 contains 13 residues when both ends are counted. Germline loops: CDR1 DFQATT, CDR2 SNEGSKA (reference sequence). The CDR3 spells CSARDGSVGVSAA.

The chain carries TRBV15 and TRBJ1-1; D ambiguous. The CDR3 has 14 residues. Germline CDR1 reads LNHNV; CDR2 reads YYDKDF (reference sequence). The germline V and J ends were trimmed by 0 bases and 7 bases, with 12 bases remaining between them. This CDR3 is CATSRDRARDEAFF. In DNA, the CDR3 is TGTGCCACCAGCAGAGATAGGGCCAGAGATGAAGCTTTCTTT.